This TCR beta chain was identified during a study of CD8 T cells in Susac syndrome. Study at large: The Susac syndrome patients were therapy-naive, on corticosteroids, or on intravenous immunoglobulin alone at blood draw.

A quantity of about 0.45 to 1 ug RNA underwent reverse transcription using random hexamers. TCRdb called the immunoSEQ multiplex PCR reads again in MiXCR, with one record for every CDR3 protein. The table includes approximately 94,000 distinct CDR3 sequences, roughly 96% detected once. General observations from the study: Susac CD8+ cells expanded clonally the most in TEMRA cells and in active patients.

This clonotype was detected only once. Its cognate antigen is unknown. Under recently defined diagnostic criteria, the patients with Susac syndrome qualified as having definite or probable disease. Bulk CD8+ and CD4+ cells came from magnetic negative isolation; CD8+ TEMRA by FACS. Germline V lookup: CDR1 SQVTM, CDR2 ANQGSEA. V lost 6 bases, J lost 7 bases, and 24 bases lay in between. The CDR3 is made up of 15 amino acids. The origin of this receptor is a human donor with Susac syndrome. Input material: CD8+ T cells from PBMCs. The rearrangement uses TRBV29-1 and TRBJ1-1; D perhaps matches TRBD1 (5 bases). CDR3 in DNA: TGCAGCGTCGCCATGGGACTGACGCTCGCATTTGAAGCTTTCTTT. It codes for CSVAMGLTLAFEAFF.